Below are 32 T cell receptor beta chains sequenced from a single sample in a study of neurological immune-mediated disorders. TCRdb reprocessed the 5' RACE reads via MiXCR and lists one record per CDR3 protein. The sample holds about 48,000 distinct CDR3 sequences, about 9.4% seen once. Sequences were obtained from PBMCs. These receptors were obtained from a woman aged 40 to 50 with HTLV-1-associated myelopathy (HAM/TSP).

This clonotype was detected many times. V is TRBV19 and J is TRBJ1-1, with D possibly TRBD1 on 5 matching bases. V was pared by 5 bases and J by 11 bases, with 18 bases between. The germline V gene has CDR1 LNHDA and CDR2 SQIVND (reference sequence). The CDR3 is 13 amino acids. The CDR3 protein is CASSRRGALNAFF. The CDR3 nucleotides are TGTGCCAGTAGTCGTCGAGGGGCGTTGAACGCTTTCTTT. Full variable domain (missing parts from reference TRBV19 and TRBJ1-1): DGGITQSPKYLFRKEGQNVTLSCEQNLNHDAMYWYRQDPGQGLRLIYYSQIVNDFQKGDIAEGYSVSREKKESFPLTVTSAQKNPTAFYLCASSRRGALNAFFGQGTRLTVV.

The CDR3: CASSDSSRLPGELFF. CDR3 nucleotide sequence: TGTGCCAGCAGTGACTCGAGTCGTCTCCCCGGGGAGCTGTTTTTT. The V gene is TRBV6-4, the J gene TRBJ2-2; D remains unclear. Germline V CDR1 and CDR2: MRHNA, SNTAGT. V lost 0 bases and J 6 bases, leaving 11 bases between the germline ends. The CDR3 has 15 amino acids.

This clonotype was recorded at least ten times. The genes are TRBV4-1 and TRBJ2-7; 10 bases agree with TRBD1. The CDR3 has 16 amino acids. In germline, CDR1 is MGHRA, CDR2 YSYEKL. With V trimmed by 2 bases and J by 4 bases, 8 bases remained unmatched. For the CDR3, the DNA is TGCGCCAGCAGCCAAACTGACAGGGGGCGCGGGTACGAGCAGTACTTC. Its translation is CASSQTDRGRGYEQYF.

This clonotype was recorded at least ten times. This chain uses TRBV15 with TRBJ2-1, with D perhaps TRBD1 (5 bases). The germline V gene has CDR1 LNHNV and CDR2 YYDKDF (reference sequence). The CDR3 length is 14 residues. The V and J ends lost 1 base and 7 bases respectively, with 11 bases between them. CDR3 sequence (DNA): TGTGCCACCAGCAGAGTGGCCAGGGCAAATGAGCAGTTCTTC. Encoded protein: CATSRVARANEQFF.

At least ten counts were recorded for this clonotype. The chain links TRBV9 to TRBJ1-3; D not certain. Germline V gene lookup returns CDR1 SGDLS and CDR2 YYNGEE. The CDR3 is 14 residues long. V dropped 2 bases and J dropped 8 bases, with 14 bases sitting between them. This CDR3 reads CASSVSVTRDTIYF. In DNA, the CDR3 is TGTGCCAGCAGCGTCTCCGTTACGCGTGACACCATATATTTT.

This clonotype was detected ten times or more. V usage is TRBV6-6 and J usage is TRBJ1-1; possible D gene TRBD1, 5 bases. The germline V and J ends were trimmed by 7 bases and 3 bases, with 21 bases remaining between them. Germline V lookup: CDR1 MNHNY, CDR2 SVGAGI (reference sequence). This CDR3 has 16 amino acids. The CDR3 nucleotides are TGTGCCAGCACTCCAACTCCGGGACGTGGAGACACTGAAGCTTTCTTT. It encodes CASTPTPGRGDTEAFF.

Judged by abundance, this clonotype is medium-sized (0.01 to 0.1%). V and J are TRBV6-4 and TRBJ2-3; D is possibly TRBD2 (6 bases). The V gene's germline CDR1 is MRHNA and CDR2 SNTAGT. This CDR3 is built from 14 residues. Trimming took 0 bases from V and 5 from J, leaving 9 bases between them. The CDR3 region is CASSDSVGGDTQYF. CDR3 coding DNA: TGTGCCAGCAGTGACTCCGTGGGAGGAGATACGCAGTATTTT.

This clonotype was counted only a few times. This rearrangement joins TRBV29-1 to TRBJ1-1; no definite D call. In germline, CDR1 is SQVTM, CDR2 ANQGSEA. The ends were cut back, 4 bases at V and 2 bases at J, with 20 bases in the middle. The CDR3 is 16 amino acids. This CDR3 is CSVADTRAGPNTEAFF. In DNA, the CDR3 is TGCAGCGTTGCCGATACGAGAGCAGGACCAAACACTGAAGCTTTCTTT. Filled out from reference TRBV29-1 and TRBJ1-1, the complete variable domain reads SAVISQKPSRDICQRGTSLTIQCQVDSQVTMMFWYRQQPGQSLTLIATANQGSEATYESGFVIDKFPISRPNLTFSTLTVSNMSPEDSSIYLCSVADTRAGPNTEAFFGQGTRLTVV.

This clonotype was recorded many times. V and J are TRBV5-1 and TRBJ2-1; 8 positions match TRBD1. With V trimmed by 2 bases and J by 5 bases, 6 bases remained unmatched. The germline V gene encodes CDR1 SGHRS and CDR2 YFSETQ. This CDR3 comprises 15 residues. The DNA of the CDR3 is TGCGCCAGCAGCTTCGGACAGGGAGTACACAATGAGCAGTTCTTC. It encodes CASSFGQGVHNEQFF.

In the case of this clonotype: One base away lies a much larger clone, so this may be a sequencing read error. This chain joins TRBV6-5 and TRBJ1-2; no firm D call. Deletions cut 2 bases from V and 7 bases from J, with 11 bases between. The germline CDR1 and CDR2 sequences are MNHEY and SVGAGI. CDR3 size: 13 residues. The CDR3: CASSYTYYSGYTF. CDR3 DNA: TGTGCCAGCAGTTACACCTACTACTCTGGCTACACCTTC.

This clonotype was counted ten times or more. The chain combines TRBV29-1 with TRBJ2-5, with D uncertain. V lost 4 bases and J 1 base, leaving 19 bases between the germline ends. The CDR3 runs 16 residues. Germline V gene data show CDR1 as SQVTM and CDR2 as ANQGSEA. CDR3 in amino acids: CSVGGAIGWSQETQYF. The CDR3 DNA is TGCAGCGTTGGCGGTGCTATAGGATGGAGCCAAGAGACCCAGTACTTC.

This clonotype has at least ten counts. The chain carries TRBV20-1 and TRBJ1-5, with unresolved D. CDR3 length equals 15 residues. Germline CDR1 DFQATT, CDR2 SNEGSKA (reference sequence). V lost 2 bases and J lost 5, with 16 bases in between. The CDR3: CSARQTEELHQPQHF. Here the CDR3 DNA reads TGCAGTGCTAGACAAACCGAAGAGTTGCATCAGCCCCAGCATTTT.

This clonotype was observed a few times. J is TRBJ2-4 and V is TRBV19; D gene unclear. The CDR3 length is 13 residues. Germline CDR1 reads LNHDA; CDR2 reads SQIVND (reference sequence). The V end lost 3 bases, the J end lost 3 bases, and 6 bases lay between the germline ends. The CDR3 region has the DNA TGTGCCAGTAGTATGGTGGACAAAAACATTCAGTACTTC. This translates into CASSMVDKNIQYF.

This clonotype was seen more than once but under ten times. This chain uses TRBV12-3 or TRBV12-4 with TRBJ2-7; the D gene is possibly TRBD2 (6 bases). CDR3 length: 13 residues. V lost 3 bases, J lost 1 base, and 7 bases lay in between. The CDR3 DNA follows: TGTGCCAGCAGTTTGCGGGATTCCTACGAGCAGTACTTC. This translates into CASSLRDSYEQYF.

Worth noting for this clonotype: At one end, the junction sequence differs from germline, possibly due to a read error. This chain joins TRBV27 and TRBJ2-5; D may be TRBD2 (6 bases). CDR1 and CDR2 (germline): MNHEY, SMNVEV (reference sequence). This CDR3 comprises 15 residues. The CDR3 region is CARSSMRGPQETQYF. The CDR3 DNA reads as TGTGCCAGAAGTTCGATGCGGGGACCACAAGAGACCCAGTACTTC.

The genes are TRBV7-2 and TRBJ2-7, with D tentatively TRBD1 (6 bases). Germline V gene data show CDR1 as SGHTA and CDR2 as FQGNSA. The CDR3 sequence is 16 residues long. CDR3: CVISSPSTGFSYEQYF. CDR3 nucleotide sequence: TGTGTCATCAGCTCCCCATCGACAGGTTTCTCCTACGAGCAGTACTTC.

In this sample, this clonotype turned up many times. The chain carries TRBV5-1 and TRBJ2-1, with TRBD1 matching over 9 bases. Trimming at V came to 3 bases and at J to 7 bases, leaving 8 bases not matched to a gene. CDR1 is SGHRS and CDR2 is YFSETQ in the germline V gene. This CDR3 contains 15 residues. The DNA for the CDR3 is TGCGCCAGCAGCTACGGGACAGGGTGGAATAATGAGCAGTTCTTC. It codes for CASSYGTGWNNEQFF.

The CDR3 nucleotides are TGTGCCAGCACCGCGGGGCGGGGCAGAAAGTTCTACGAGCAGTACTTC. It is translated as CASTAGRGRKFYEQYF. The rearrangement links TRBV11-2 to TRBJ2-7; TRBD2 is a possible D gene (6 bases). CDR1 and CDR2 (germline): SGHAT, FQNNGV. V was pared by 7 bases and J by 3 bases, with 22 bases between. This CDR3 contains 16 residues.

This clonotype was detected many times. For the CDR3, the DNA is TGCGCCAGCAGCTCGGGCAGCGCGATCTACGAGCAGTACTTC. Its translation: CASSSGSAIYEQYF. The rearrangement links TRBV5-1 to TRBJ2-7; no definite D call. This CDR3 contains 14 residues. V lost 3 bases and J lost 3, with 13 bases in between. Germline CDR1 and CDR2: SGHRS and YFSETQ.

This clonotype was recorded at least ten times. DNA of the CDR3: TGTGCCAGCAGCCGGAGCCGAGAGACCCAGTACTTC. It is translated as CASSRSRETQYF. The V gene is TRBV14, the J gene TRBJ2-5; D remains unclear. V lost 4 bases to trimming and J lost 4 bases, with 7 bases between them. The CDR3 totals 12 residues. Germline assignment: CDR1 SGHDN and CDR2 FVKESK.

This clonotype has ten or more counts. This rearrangement joins TRBV30 to TRBJ2-1, with D tentatively TRBD1 or TRBD2 (6 bases each). The CDR3 loop spans 15 amino acids. The germline CDR1 and CDR2 sequences are GTSNPN and SVGIG (reference sequence). The CDR3 DNA is TGTTCTTCACAAGGGGGGCTGGGCTCCTACAATGAGCAGTTCTTC. As protein: CSSQGGLGSYNEQFF.

This clonotype was counted only a few times. The chain employs TRBV12-3 or TRBV12-4 and TRBJ1-2; tentatively, D is TRBD1 (5 bases). V lost 2 bases to trimming and J lost 3 bases, with 19 bases between them. CDR3 length: 17 residues. CDR3 coding DNA: TGTGCCAGCAGTTTAAAGGAACCCTGGGGGTTGGACTATGGCTACACCTTC. This encodes CASSLKEPWGLDYGYTF.

This clonotype has ten or more counts. The chain carries TRBV29-1 and TRBJ2-1; 8 bases line up with TRBD2. Germline V gene data show CDR1 as SQVTM and CDR2 as ANQGSEA. Trimming cost V 7 bases and J 4 bases; bases outside gene matches: 9. The CDR3 runs 14 residues. In nucleotides, the CDR3 is TGCAGCGCCCGGGGGGGGGGGTCGTACAATGAGCAGTTCTTC. Its translation: CSARGGGSYNEQFF.

This clonotype has at least ten counts. The chain couples TRBV4-3 to TRBJ2-7; no definite D call. Trimming stripped 0 bases from V and 3 bases from J, with 9 bases between. The CDR3 totals 14 residues. Per the germline V gene, CDR1 is LGHNA and CDR2 is YSLEER. Written as DNA, the CDR3 is TGCGCCAGCAGCCAAGATCGTGGAGACTACGAGCAGTACTTC. Encoded protein: CASSQDRGDYEQYF.

This clonotype was seen many times. The genes are TRBV10-3 and TRBJ2-1; no clear D. The CDR3 covers 14 residues. Germline lookup yields CDR1 ENHRY and CDR2 SYGVKD. The V end was cut by 10 bases, the J end by 1 base, with 14 bases between. The CDR3 DNA is TGTGCCACACGACCGGGCAGGTCCTACAATGAGCAGTTCTTC. Amino acids: CATRPGRSYNEQFF.

This clonotype occurred many times. This chain connects TRBV5-1 to TRBJ1-1; 7 bases line up with TRBD1. The germline CDR1 and CDR2 sequences are SGHRS and YFSETQ. The CDR3 spans 15 residues. V shed 3 bases and J 5 bases; nucleotides not matched to a gene: 10. DNA of the CDR3: TGCGCCAGCAGCTGGTATACAGGGGTCCGGACTGAAGCTTTCTTT. This sequence encodes CASSWYTGVRTEAFF.

The table lists this clonotype with many counts. The rearrangement uses TRBV6-2 or TRBV6-3 and TRBJ1-6, with a tentative D call TRBD1 (6 bases). The ends were cut back, 5 bases at V and 10 bases at J, with 12 bases in the middle. Looked up from germline, CDR1 is MNHEY and CDR2 is SVGEGT. The CDR3 loop spans 13 amino acids. The CDR3 loop is CASSIRDKSPLHF. The DNA of the CDR3 is TGTGCCAGCAGTATCCGGGACAAATCACCCCTCCACTTT.

This clonotype was recorded many times. V and J are TRBV5-1 and TRBJ2-3; no clear D. This CDR3 spans 14 amino acids. V was shortened by 4 bases and J by 2 bases, with 11 bases between the two germline ends. Looked up from germline, CDR1 is SGHRS and CDR2 is YFSETQ. Here the CDR3 reads CASSRPSDTDTQYF. The DNA of the CDR3 is TGCGCCAGCAGCCGTCCTTCCGACACAGATACGCAGTATTTT.

This clonotype was observed at least ten times. The V gene is TRBV5-1, the J gene TRBJ1-1; the D is unclear. V lost 0 bases, J lost 0 bases, and 6 bases lay in between. The germline V gene has CDR1 SGHRS and CDR2 YFSETQ. The length of the CDR3 is 14 residues. For the CDR3, the DNA is TGCGCCAGCAGCTTGGGAGCCATGAACACTGAAGCTTTCTTT. Its protein product is CASSLGAMNTEAFF.

This clonotype was detected ten times or more. J is TRBJ2-3 and V is TRBV4-1; D might be TRBD2 (6 bases). This CDR3 contains 16 residues. V dropped 4 bases and J dropped 0 bases, with 14 bases sitting between them. Germline V CDR1 and CDR2: MGHRA, YSYEKL. The CDR3 protein is CASSLRIGSSTDTQYF. CDR3 sequence (DNA): TGCGCCAGCAGCCTTCGGATCGGGAGTAGCACAGATACGCAGTATTTT.

Regarding this clonotype: Sequence at one end of the junction differs from germline and may be a read error. CDR3 amino acids: CASSLDSRSYAQYF. CDR3 in DNA: TGTGCCAGCAGCTTAGACAGCAGATCCTACGCGCAGTACTTC. The genes are TRBV11-3 and TRBJ2-7; no definite D call. This CDR3 is 14 amino acids long. From germline, CDR1 is SGHNT and CDR2 YENEEA.

Ten or more counts support this clonotype. The chain recombines TRBV29-1 with TRBJ1-2, with D uncertain. The CDR3 contains 13 residues. The V end was cut by 2 bases, the J end by 7 bases, with 14 bases between. CDR1 and CDR2 (germline): SQVTM, ANQGSEA. CDR3 residues: CSVETTGLGGYTF. The CDR3, as DNA: TGCAGCGTTGAAACTACCGGGCTAGGTGGCTACACCTTC.